This TCR beta chain stems from a study of T cells after yellow fever vaccination. Overall study context: The SMART-Seq v4 Ultra Low Input method served to prepare the low-cell-number fractions. Study observations and caveats: Most clones from primary vaccination were detected again post-booster (almost 98% CD4, roughly 90% CD8). Peak timing came faster in the weaker secondary response, day 5 versus 15.

Researchers made TCR cDNA using 5'RACE template switching, and this step added a universal primer site and UMIs. MiXCR, run by TCRdb on the 5' RACE reads, gives a single entry per CDR3 protein. This table has 300,000 to 400,000 distinct CDR3 sequences, 6.2% appearing once. This clonotype was detected many times. The antigen is unknown. The CDR3 consists of 14 residues. With V trimmed by 6 bases and J by 3 bases, 7 bases remained unmatched. The chain has TRBV12-3 or TRBV12-4 and TRBJ1-1; 7 positions match TRBD1. The receptor's source is a man between 25 and 39 years old who received the YFV17D yellow fever vaccine. The input for sequencing was PBMCs, taken 5 days after the yellow fever booster vaccination. The CDR3 DNA reads TGTGCCAGCAGGCTACTCGACAGGGACACTGAAGCTTTCTTT. Its protein product is CASRLLDRDTEAFF.